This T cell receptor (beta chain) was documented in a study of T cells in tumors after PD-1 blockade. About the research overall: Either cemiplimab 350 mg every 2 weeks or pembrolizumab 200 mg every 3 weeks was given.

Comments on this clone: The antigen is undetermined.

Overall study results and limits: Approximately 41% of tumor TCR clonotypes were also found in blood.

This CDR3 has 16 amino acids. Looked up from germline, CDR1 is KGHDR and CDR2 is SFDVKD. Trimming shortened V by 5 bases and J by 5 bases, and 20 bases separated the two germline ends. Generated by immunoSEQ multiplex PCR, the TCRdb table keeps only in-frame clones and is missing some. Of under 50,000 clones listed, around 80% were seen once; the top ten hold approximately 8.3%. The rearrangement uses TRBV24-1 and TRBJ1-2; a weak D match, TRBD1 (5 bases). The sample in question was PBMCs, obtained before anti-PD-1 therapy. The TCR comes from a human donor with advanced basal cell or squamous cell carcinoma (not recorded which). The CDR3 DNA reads TGTGCCACCAGTGGGGACGGAGTCGGGGATCGTTATGGCTACACCTTC. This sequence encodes CATSGDGVGDRYGYTF.